One sample yielded the 3 T cell receptor beta chains listed below, sequenced in a study of cytomegalovirus exposure and HLA in healthy donors. The PCR made use of 60 Vbeta and 13 Jbeta primers. Here immunoSEQ multiplex PCR was the method, and the copy in TCRdb shows in-frame clones only, minus some. The sample includes about 150,000 clones, about 75% of them seen just once. The sequenced material came from PBMCs. These receptor sequences come from a male donor in good health and CMV-seronegative.

V is TRBV11-2 and J is TRBJ2-7; D may be TRBD1 (5 bases). Trimming removed 4 bases from V and 0 bases from J, with 13 bases in between. This CDR3 has 15 amino acids. Germline CDR1 and CDR2: SGHAT and FQNNGV. For the CDR3, the DNA is TGTGCCAGCAGCTCAGGGCCGGTGAGCTCCTACGAGCAGTACTTC. This sequence encodes CASSSGPVSSYEQYF.

Remarks on this clone: One end of the junction fails to match germline, which may point to a read error. J is TRBJ1-2 and V is TRBV7-9; tentatively, D is TRBD1 (5 bases). The CDR3 is 17 residues long. The germline gives CDR1 SEHNR, CDR2 FQNEAQ (reference sequence). Written as DNA, the CDR3 is TGTTCCAGCAGCTTATCTCTCGAGACAGAATTAAACTATGGCTACACCTTC. Residues: CSSSLSLETELNYGYTF.

The chain carries TRBV19 and TRBJ1-4; TRBD1 matches 10 bases. The CDR3 length is 15 residues. V was clipped by 2 bases and J by 5 bases; unmatched bases: 2. The V gene's germline CDR1 is LNHDA and CDR2 SQIVND (reference sequence). CDR3 sequence: CASSIRDRGNEKLFF. CDR3 sequence (DNA): TGTGCCAGTAGTATACGGGACAGGGGAAATGAAAAACTGTTTTTT.